The next 24 T cell receptor beta chains were all read from a single sample in a study of OX40 agonist ivuxolimab in advanced cancers. The library was obtained by the immunoSEQ multiplex PCR assay. The table was pulled from immuneACCESS by TCRdb, which kept in-frame rearrangements only. Such tables lose some clones; where checked, under half of the loss comes from unresolved V genes, and the rest has no known cause. The sample table holds more than 50,000 clones, of which about four fifths were seen once. The ten biggest clones cover 2% to 2.5% of the sample. Sequenced here: CD4+ or CD8+ T cells sorted from blood, sampled in a trial of the OX40 agonist ivuxolimab. The receptors were gathered from an adult with an advanced solid tumor such as melanoma, head and neck, liver or kidney cancer.

The chain is built from TRBV5-1 and TRBJ2-3, with D possibly being TRBD1 (6 bases). Trimming removed 1 base at V and 1 base at J, with 10 bases between. In germline, CDR1 is SGHRS, CDR2 YFSETQ. This CDR3 is 15 amino acids long. The chain's CDR3 is CASSLPTGGTDTQYF. The CDR3 DNA reads TGCGCCAGCAGCTTGCCGACAGGAGGCACAGATACGCAGTATTTT.

The chain links TRBV6-4 to TRBJ1-5; 7 nucleotides align to TRBD1. Trimming cost V 6 bases and J 5 bases; bases outside gene matches: 13. The V gene's germline CDR1 is MRHNA and CDR2 SNTAGT. This CDR3 is 16 amino acids long. CDR3 amino acids: CASRKGAAEGDQPQHF. CDR3 bases: TGTGCCAGCAGGAAGGGGGCAGCAGAGGGTGATCAGCCCCAGCATTTT.

The chain combines TRBV21-1 with TRBJ1-5. TRBV21-1 is recorded as a pseudogene. This CDR3 is built from 22 residues. In nucleotides, the CDR3 is TGTGCCAGCAGCAAAGCGCGGTTAAAGGGGCAGGGAGGGAATTTTGGCAATCAGCCCCAGCATTTT. Amino acids: CASSKARLKGQGGNFGNQPQHF.

In this sample, this clone turned up a few times. This chain uses TRBV29-1 with TRBJ2-1; TRBD2 matches at 7 bases. The germline gives CDR1 SQVTM, CDR2 ANQGSEA. CDR3 length: 13 amino acids. J lost 0 bases, V lost 5 bases, and 1 base had no gene match. CDR3 sequence reads: CSVSGDSYNEQFF. The CDR3 region has the DNA TGCAGCGTTAGCGGGGACTCCTACAATGAGCAGTTCTTC.

The chain combines TRBV9 with TRBJ2-5; 12 bases agree with TRBD2. The CDR3 is 16 amino acids. Germline V gene lookup returns CDR1 SGDLS and CDR2 YYNGEE. V gave up 0 bases and J gave up 2 bases; unmatched junction bases: 2. The CDR3 sequence: CASSVGTSGGQETQYF. CDR3 nucleotide sequence: TGTGCCAGCAGCGTAGGAACTAGCGGGGGGCAAGAGACCCAGTACTTC.

The V call is TRBV6-1, the J call TRBJ1-5; D is unresolved. Germline V gene data show CDR1 as MNHNS and CDR2 as SASEGT. The CDR3 has 14 amino acids. Trimming took 2 bases from V and 0 from J, leaving 5 bases between them. DNA for the CDR3: TGTGCCAGCAGTGAATCTAATAGCAATCAGCCCCAGCATTTT. Residues: CASSESNSNQPQHF.

This clone appeared a few times. The rearrangement uses TRBV2 and TRBJ2-7, with D tentatively TRBD1 (5 bases). The CDR3 runs to 15 residues. Germline loops: CDR1 SNHLY, CDR2 FYNNEI. Trimming shortened V by 4 bases and J by 2 bases, and 15 bases separated the two germline ends. In DNA, the CDR3 is TGTGCCAGCAGTGCATCATTGGGGCACCCCTACGAGCAGTACTTC. This codes for CASSASLGHPYEQYF.

The chain carries TRBV19 and TRBJ1-5; TRBD1 aligns across 7 bases. Germline trimming cut 4 bases from V and 0 bases from J; bases unmatched to any gene: 9. Germline V gene data show CDR1 as LNHDA and CDR2 as SQIVND (reference sequence). The CDR3 covers 17 residues. The CDR3 here is CASSTYGTASSNQPQHF. The DNA for the CDR3 is TGTGCCAGTAGTACCTACGGGACAGCTTCTAGCAATCAGCCCCAGCATTTT. The whole variable domain, remainder taken from reference TRBV19 and TRBJ1-5, is DGGITQSPKYLFRKEGQNVTLSCEQNLNHDAMYWYRQDPGQGLRLIYYSQIVNDFQKGDIAEGYSVSREKKESFPLTVTSAQKNPTAFYLCASSTYGTASSNQPQHFGDGTRLSIL.

The CDR3 region has the DNA TGTGCCAGCAGCGTAGGACAGGAAGAGACCCAGTACTTC. The encoded protein is CASSVGQEETQYF. This chain links TRBV9 with TRBJ2-5, with D possibly matching TRBD1 (6 bases). The V and J ends lost 0 bases and 3 bases respectively, with 6 bases between them. The CDR3 totals 13 residues. The germline V gene encodes CDR1 SGDLS and CDR2 YYNGEE. Looking up the rest from reference TRBV9 and TRBJ2-5 gives the full variable domain: DSGVTQTPKHLITATGQRVTLRCSPRSGDLSVYWYQQSLDQGLQFLIQYYNGEERAKGNILERFSAQQFPDLHSELNLSSLELGDSALYFCASSVGQEETQYFGPGTRLLVL.

J is TRBJ1-1 and V is TRBV30, with 8 bases aligning to TRBD1. After removal of 1 base from V and 3 bases from J, the junction contained 4 bases not matched to a gene. The CDR3 is 14 residues long. Germline V gene data show CDR1 as GTSNPN and CDR2 as SVGIG (reference sequence). CDR3 in amino acids: CAWSGPGQDTEAFF. The CDR3 nucleotides read TGTGCCTGGAGTGGACCGGGACAGGACACTGAAGCTTTCTTT.

J is TRBJ2-1 and V is TRBV18; D is ambiguous. The CDR3 length is 13 residues. Trimming stripped 2 bases from V and 5 bases from J, with 7 bases between. In germline, CDR1 is KGHSH, CDR2 LQKENI. The CDR3 here is CASSPAPDNEQFF. The DNA of the CDR3 is TGTGCCAGCTCACCAGCGCCGGACAATGAGCAGTTCTTC.

The chain combines TRBV4-2 with TRBJ2-1; D may correspond to TRBD1 or TRBD2 (5 bases each). The CDR3 runs to 15 residues. Germline V gene data show CDR1 as LGHNA and CDR2 as YNFKEQ. Trimming removed 0 bases from V and 5 bases from J, with 11 bases in between. CDR3 in amino acids: CASSQEGRADNEQFF. CDR3 nucleotide sequence: TGTGCCAGCAGCCAAGAGGGGCGGGCCGACAATGAGCAGTTCTTC.

This clone was recorded a few times. This sequence joins TRBV14 and TRBJ2-2; TRBD2 matches 7 bases. CDR3 size: 21 residues. The junction had 21 bases not matched to a gene; V was cut back by 2 bases and J by 3 bases. CDR1 is SGHDN and CDR2 is FVKESK in the germline V gene. In DNA form, the CDR3 reads TGTGCCAGCAGCCAAAGGGGAGATAGCGGACTAGTGTTTTGGGACACCGGGGAGCTGTTTTTT. It specifies CASSQRGDSGLVFWDTGELFF.

The rearrangement links TRBV18 to TRBJ2-3, with D perhaps TRBD1 or TRBD2 (5 bases each). Trimming took 3 bases from V and 4 from J, leaving 17 bases between them. The CDR3 has 16 residues. CDR1 KGHSH and CDR2 LQKENI come from the germline V gene. DNA for the CDR3: TGTGCCAGCTCACCCCTCTTATTCCTGGGGGCAGATACGCAGTATTTT. Translation gives CASSPLLFLGADTQYF.

The rearrangement uses TRBV10-3 and TRBJ2-3, with TRBD1 identical over 7 bases. CDR1 ENHRY and CDR2 SYGVKD come from the germline V gene. V shed 6 bases and J 4 bases; nucleotides not matched to a gene: 4. This CDR3 region has 13 residues. CDR3 DNA: TGTGCCATCAGCCCAGGGACAGCAGATACGCAGTATTTT. Translation gives CAISPGTADTQYF.

This chain links TRBV19 with TRBJ1-6, with 9 positions matching TRBD1. The trim removed 10 bases at V and 7 bases at J, leaving 5 bases unmatched. The CDR3 has 13 residues. CDR1 and CDR2 (germline): LNHDA, SQIVND (reference sequence). In DNA, the CDR3 is TGTGCCACTTTAGACAGGGGGAATTCACCCCTCCACTTT. Its translation: CATLDRGNSPLHF.

The V call is TRBV5-8, the J call TRBJ2-7; D unresolved. The CDR3 spans 12 residues. Germline V lookup: CDR1 SGHTS, CDR2 YDEGEE. Trimming stripped 3 bases from V and 2 bases from J, with 6 bases between. CDR3 nucleotides: TGTGCCAGCAGCTCGAGCGCCTACGAGCAGTACTTC. Its translation: CASSSSAYEQYF.

The rearrangement links TRBV5-5 to TRBJ1-4; D not resolved. This CDR3 has 13 residues. The V end lost 5 bases, the J end lost 4 bases, and 9 bases lay between the germline ends. The germline CDR1 and CDR2 sequences are SGHKS and YYEKEE (reference sequence). The chain's CDR3 is CASRTEYNEKLFF. In DNA form, the CDR3 reads TGTGCCAGCAGGACGGAGTATAATGAAAAACTGTTTTTT. Combining the CDR3 with reference TRBV5-5 and TRBJ1-4 gives the whole variable domain DAGVTQSPTHLIKTRGQQVTLRCSPISGHKSVSWYQQVLGQGPQFIFQYYEKEERGRGNFPDRFSARQFPNYSSELNVNALLLGDSALYLCASRTEYNEKLFFGSGTQLSVL.

The V call is TRBV27, the J call TRBJ1-2; D remains ambiguous. V was shortened by 1 base and J by 0 bases, with 9 bases between the two germline ends. In germline, CDR1 is MNHEY, CDR2 SMNVEV (reference sequence). The CDR3 extends over 15 amino acids. The CDR3 DNA follows: TGTGCCAGCAGTTTATATAGCAGAGCTAACTATGGCTACACCTTC. This gives the protein CASSLYSRANYGYTF.

V is TRBV18 and J is TRBJ2-7, with 11 bases lining up with TRBD1. CDR1 and CDR2 from the germline V gene are KGHSH and LQKENI. The CDR3 length is 15 residues. Unmatched junction bases numbered 0, after V lost 2 bases and J lost 0 bases. The CDR3 DNA reads as TGTGCCAGCTCACCAGGGACAGGGGGCTCCTACGAGCAGTACTTC. Its translation: CASSPGTGGSYEQYF.

This clone came up once. The chain combines TRBV11-3 with TRBJ2-1; 9 nucleotides match TRBD2. After removal of 5 bases from V and 10 bases from J, the junction contained 15 bases not matched to a gene. CDR1 and CDR2 from the germline V gene are SGHNT and YENEEA. The CDR3 is 16 residues long. CDR3 in DNA: TGTGCCAGCAGCCCTAGGGGCGCGGGAGGGCAAAAGGAGCAGTTCTTC. Protein product: CASSPRGAGGQKEQFF.

The chain combines TRBV19 with TRBJ1-5; no reliable D call. The CDR3 is made up of 11 amino acids. CDR1 is LNHDA and CDR2 is SQIVND in the germline V gene (reference sequence). The germline V and J ends were trimmed by 4 bases and 7 bases, with 5 bases remaining between them. The chain's CDR3 is CASSSGQPQHF. CDR3 nucleotides: TGTGCCAGTAGTAGCGGGCAGCCCCAGCATTTT. The full variable domain, with the rest looked up from reference TRBV19 and TRBJ1-5, is DGGITQSPKYLFRKEGQNVTLSCEQNLNHDAMYWYRQDPGQGLRLIYYSQIVNDFQKGDIAEGYSVSREKKESFPLTVTSAQKNPTAFYLCASSSGQPQHFGDGTRLSIL.

The J gene is TRBJ2-7, the V gene TRBV4-1, with 13 bases lining up with TRBD2. Germline lookup yields CDR1 MGHRA and CDR2 YSYEKL. CDR3 length: 15 amino acids. Germline trimming cut 6 bases from V and 3 bases from J; bases unmatched to any gene: 5. The DNA for the CDR3 is TGCGCCAGCAGAAGGACTAGCGGGAGCCACTACGAGCAGTACTTC. Translated, it gives CASRRTSGSHYEQYF.

V is TRBV28 and J is TRBJ2-3, with TRBD2 as a possible D gene (6 bases). Trimming removed 3 bases at V and 3 bases at J, with 25 bases between. Per the germline V gene, CDR1 is MDHEN and CDR2 is SYDVKM. The CDR3 spans 19 residues. The CDR3 sequence: CASSFPMRIRAEGTDTQYF. As DNA, the CDR3 is TGTGCCAGCAGTTTCCCCATGCGAATAAGGGCGGAGGGGACAGATACGCAGTATTTT.